The 13 T cell receptor beta chains given below trace back to one sample, sequenced in a study of shared clonotypes between healthy human individuals. Measured with immunoSEQ multiplex PCR; TCRdb has only the in-frame clones, and not every one. This repertoire shows about 680,000 clones, around 73% found once; its top ten account for around 1.8%. The sample consisted of memory CD4+ T cells sorted from blood. Subset denoted: CD45RA-negative fraction. The receptors were gathered from a woman aged 25 to 39 in good health.

J is TRBJ2-2 and V is TRBV5-1; D not resolved. Trimming removed 7 bases from V and 3 bases from J, with 10 bases in between. Per the germline V gene, CDR1 is SGHRS and CDR2 is YFSETQ. CDR3 size: 13 residues. CDR3 DNA: TGCGCCAGCGGTCTAGAGGACACCGGGGAGCTGTTTTTT. As protein: CASGLEDTGELFF.

The CDR3 region has the DNA TGTGCCAGTAGTTCAAGATCCGAGAACACTGAAGCTTTCTTT. Translation gives CASSSRSENTEAFF. The J gene is TRBJ1-1, the V gene TRBV19; D call uncertain. From germline, CDR1 is LNHDA and CDR2 SQIVND (reference sequence). V was clipped by 5 bases and J by 1 base, with 11 bases between them. CDR3 length: 14 residues.

This clone was counted ten times or more. J is TRBJ1-3 and V is TRBV4-1; D is perhaps TRBD1 (6 bases). In germline, CDR1 is MGHRA, CDR2 YSYEKL. The CDR3 sequence is 17 residues long. V was shortened by 4 bases and J by 0 bases, with 16 bases between the two germline ends. The CDR3 DNA sequence: TGCGCCAGCAGCCGCCCTGGACAGTCCATCTCTGGAAACACCATATATTTT. Protein sequence: CASSRPGQSISGNTIYF.

The CDR3, as DNA: TGTGCCAGCAGCTTCGGTCCCAACTATGGCTACACCTTC. Translated, it gives CASSFGPNYGYTF. The chain joins TRBV11-2 to TRBJ1-2; no clear D gene. CDR1 is SGHAT and CDR2 is FQNNGV in the germline V gene. The CDR3 has 13 amino acids. Between the trimmed V and J ends, which lost 3 bases and 2 bases, there was a span of 7 bases.

V is TRBV6-5 and J is TRBJ1-1, with 7 bases lining up with TRBD1. Germline values: CDR1 MNHEY, CDR2 SVGAGI. J was trimmed by 4 bases and V by 2 bases; bases with no gene match: 10. The CDR3 has 16 residues. DNA for the CDR3: TGTGCCAGCAGTTACGGGACAGACCCTTTTCCCACTGAAGCTTTCTTT. Translation: CASSYGTDPFPTEAFF.

The rearrangement uses TRBV2 and TRBJ2-1, with D perhaps assigned TRBD1 or TRBD2 (6 bases each). The CDR3 has 14 amino acids. Trimming left V 11 bases short and J 3 bases short, with 17 bases between. Germline V CDR1 and CDR2: SNHLY, FYNNEI. The CDR3 sequence is CAGGKGVGYNEQFF. The CDR3 nucleotides are TGTGCCGGAGGGAAGGGGGTGGGCTACAATGAGCAGTTCTTC. Filled out from reference TRBV2 and TRBJ2-1, the complete variable domain reads EPEVTQTPSHQVTQMGQEVILRCVPISNHLYFYWYRQILGQKVEFLVSFYNNEISEKSEIFDDQFSVERPDGSNFTLKIRSTKLEDSAMYFCAGGKGVGYNEQFFGPGTRLTVL.

Remarks on this clone: The same CDR3 arises from other DNA sequences in this sample as well. The chain couples TRBV7-9 to TRBJ1-5; D remains ambiguous. The germline V gene has CDR1 SEHNR and CDR2 FQNEAQ (reference sequence). The CDR3 extends over 13 amino acids. Trimming stripped 1 base from V and 4 bases from J, with 5 bases between. The CDR3 region is CASSLDGNQPQHF. For the CDR3, the DNA is TGTGCCAGCAGCTTAGATGGTAATCAGCCCCAGCATTTT.

The chain uses TRBV29-1 and TRBJ2-5; 9 nucleotides match TRBD1. This CDR3 is built from 13 residues. Trimming took 6 bases from V and 2 from J; bases not matched to a gene: 4. Germline V gene lookup returns CDR1 SQVTM and CDR2 ANQGSEA. CDR3 coding DNA: TGCAGCGTATTACAGGGGGCTCAAGAGACCCAGTACTTC. This translates into CSVLQGAQETQYF.

CDR3 amino acids: CASSLGVTWAGEQFF. For the CDR3, the DNA is TGTGCCAGCAGCTTAGGGGTAACATGGGCGGGCGAGCAGTTCTTC. J is TRBJ2-1 and V is TRBV7-2, with a weak D call TRBD2 (5 bases). The V end lost 1 base, the J end lost 10 bases, and 17 bases lay between the germline ends. CDR3 length: 15 amino acids. Per the germline V gene, CDR1 is SGHTA and CDR2 is FQGNSA.

Points on this clone: This specimen includes other DNA sequences encoding the same CDR3. The chain has TRBV5-1 and TRBJ2-7; D perhaps matches TRBD1 (6 bases). CDR3 length: 12 amino acids. Germline V gene data show CDR1 as SGHRS and CDR2 as YFSETQ. V lost 4 bases to trimming and J lost 3 bases, with 8 bases between them. CDR3 nucleotides: TGCGCCAGCAGCCTGGGACACTACGAGCAGTACTTC. Translated, it gives CASSLGHYEQYF. Full variable domain (outside the CDR3, taken from reference TRBV5-1 and TRBJ2-7): KAGVTQTPRYLIKTRGQQVTLSCSPISGHRSVSWYQQTPGQGLQFLFEYFSETQRNKGNFPGRFSGRQFSNSRSEMNVSTLELGDSALYLCASSLGHYEQYFGPGTRLTVT.

The chain has TRBV9 and TRBJ2-7, with 7 bases aligning to TRBD2. The length of the CDR3 is 14 residues. With V trimmed by 4 bases and J by 6 bases, 10 bases remained unmatched. Germline V gene sequence: CDR1 SGDLS, CDR2 YYNGEE. The CDR3 DNA follows: TGTGCCAGCAGCCCCCGACGGGAGGCCCTCGAGCAGTACTTC. Residues: CASSPRREALEQYF.

The gene calls are TRBV7-6 and TRBJ2-5; 14 nucleotides align to TRBD2. The CDR3 totals 15 residues. J lost 8 bases, V lost 0 bases, and 2 bases had no gene match. Germline CDR1 reads SGHVS; CDR2 reads FNYEAQ. Written as DNA, the CDR3 is TGTGCCAGCAGCTTAGCCGGGACTAGCGGGAGCACCCAGTACTTC. It is translated as CASSLAGTSGSTQYF.

This clone was seen just once. The gene calls are TRBV28 and TRBJ1-5; no reliable D call. Germline V lookup: CDR1 MDHEN, CDR2 SYDVKM. The CDR3 loop spans 15 amino acids. The V end was cut by 5 bases, the J end by 5 bases, with 16 bases between. CDR3 DNA: TGTGCCAGCAGTGCTCCTGAGCCCGGTTATCAGCCCCAGCATTTT. Translation: CASSAPEPGYQPQHF. The full variable domain, in which reference TRBV28 and TRBJ1-5 provide the parts outside the CDR3, is DVKVTQSSRYLVKRTGEKVFLECVQDMDHENMFWYRQDPGLGLRLIYFSYDVKMKEKGDIPEGYSVSREKKERFSLILESASTNQTSMYLCASSAPEPGYQPQHFGDGTRLSIL.